The 13 T cell receptor delta chains listed next were all sequenced from one sample in a study of Vδ1+ human thymocytes. Study observations and caveats: In the thymus, TRG and TRD repertoires looked highly polyclonal with Gaussian CDR3 lengths.

Extracted RNA was reverse transcribed into cDNA. Multiplex PCR used pooled V-gene forward primers and a constant-region reverse primer to amplify CDR3s. TCRdb repeated clone calling on the multiplex PCR reads with CATT. Among about 73,000 delta-chain clones, about 38% were seen once, and the ten largest hold 0.2% to 0.3%. For these TCRs, the target antigens are not known. Sequencing was performed on Vdelta1+ gamma-delta thymocytes from the thymus. Sample subset: FACS-sorted CD3+ TCRalphabeta- TCRVdelta1+ TCRVdelta2- thymocytes. These TCRs come from a boy in the first two years of life who had congenital heart surgery.

The chain has TRDV1 and TRDJ1; D assignment may be TRDD2 or TRDD3 (9 bases each). Germline lookup yields CDR1 TSWWSYY and CDR2 QGS. The CDR3 length is 21 residues. The V gene lost 5 bases and the J gene lost 0 bases, with 31 bases spanning the gap. The CDR3 nucleotides read TGTGCTCTTGGGATGGCCTTCCTACCCAGTACTGGGGGACTTTACACCGATAAACTCATCTTT. As protein: CALGMAFLPSTGGLYTDKLIF.

This clone has just a few counts. The chain has TRDV1 and TRDJ1; D assignment may be TRDD2 or TRDD3 (5 bases each). The CDR3 spans 16 residues. Germline V gene lookup returns CDR1 TSWWSYY and CDR2 QGS. Trimming pared 4 bases from V and 6 bases from J, leaving 21 bases between. The CDR3 region is CALGAFLPPWENKLIF. CDR3 DNA: TGTGCTCTTGGGGCGTTCCTCCCGCCCTGGGAAAATAAACTCATCTTT.

The chain couples TRDV1 to TRDJ1; D gene uncertain. V lost 1 base to trimming and J lost 0 bases, with 15 bases between them. Germline V gene lookup returns CDR1 TSWWSYY and CDR2 QGS. CDR3 length: 17 residues. CDR3 DNA: TGTGCTCTTGGGGAACGACGAGGTACTCGGTACACCGATAAACTCATCTTT. It encodes CALGERRGTRYTDKLIF.

The chain has TRDV1 and TRDJ1, with D possibly TRDD2 on 6 matching bases. This CDR3 spans 19 amino acids. V was trimmed by 1 base and J by 2 bases, leaving 23 bases between them. The germline V gene encodes CDR1 TSWWSYY and CDR2 QGS. As DNA, the CDR3 is TGTGCTCTTGGGGAACGAATGAAAGCCCACCTTCCAACGACCGATAAACTCATCTTT. Its protein is CALGERMKAHLPTTDKLIF.

A word on this clone: A much larger clone differs by one base, so this may be a read error. This same CDR3 is encoded by further DNA sequences in the sample. The rearrangement uses TRDV2 and TRDJ1; 12 nucleotides agree with TRDD3. V was pared by 0 bases and J by 3 bases, with 10 bases of the junction left unmatched. Germline-derived CDR1 and CDR2 are GEAIGNYY and EKD. This CDR3 contains 18 residues. The CDR3 spells CACDTGGLGDTQADKLIF. In nucleotides, the CDR3 is TGTGCCTGTGACACCGGCGGGCTGGGGGATACGCAGGCCGATAAACTCATCTTT.

Regarding this clone: Additional DNA sequences in this sample encode the identical CDR3. V and J are TRDV1 and TRDJ1; a possible D gene is TRDD2 (6 bases). V shed 0 bases and J shed 0 bases, with 20 bases lying between them. The CDR3 covers 19 residues. CDR1 and CDR2 from the germline V gene are TSWWSYY and QGS. The CDR3 sequence: CALGELSYLLGTHTDKLIF. The CDR3 coding sequence is TGTGCTCTTGGGGAACTATCCTACCTTTTGGGGACTCACACCGATAAACTCATCTTT.

This clone showed up just a few times. V gene TRDV1 combines with J gene TRDJ1; 12 bases fit TRDD3. Germline lookup yields CDR1 TSWWSYY and CDR2 QGS. This CDR3 is 23 amino acids long. J was trimmed by 3 bases and V by 2 bases; bases with no gene match: 25. CDR3 nucleotide sequence: TGTGCTCTTGGGGAAGGTTCCACAATTCTCGCTGGGGGATACGCGAGGGATCCCGATAAACTCATCTTT. It translates to CALGEGSTILAGGYARDPDKLIF.

Regarding this clone: This specimen includes other DNA sequences encoding the same CDR3. V and J are TRDV1 and TRDJ1, with D possibly TRDD3 on 6 matching bases. Trimming shortened V by 3 bases and J by 0 bases, and 20 bases separated the two germline ends. CDR1 is TSWWSYY and CDR2 is QGS in the germline V gene. CDR3 size: 18 residues. The CDR3 coding sequence is TGTGCTCTTGGGGAGGTACCTGTCACTGGGTTCTACACCGATAAACTCATCTTT. It encodes CALGEVPVTGFYTDKLIF.

This clone was counted a few times. Different DNA sequences within this sample yield the same CDR3. The rearrangement uses TRDV2 and TRDJ1; 9 bases map to TRDD2. Germline CDR1 reads GEAIGNYY; CDR2 reads EKD. CDR3 length equals 15 residues. Unmatched junction bases numbered 13, after V lost 7 bases and J lost 5 bases. CDR3 residues: CACGPSYSAPDKLIF. CDR3 DNA sequence: TGTGCCTGCGGGCCTTCCTACAGCGCGCCTGATAAACTCATCTTT.

This clone showed up just a few times. The chain uses TRDV1 and TRDJ1; D is perhaps TRDD2 (6 bases). The V gene's germline CDR1 is TSWWSYY and CDR2 QGS. CDR3 length: 22 amino acids. V shed 5 bases and J shed 0 bases, with 34 bases lying between them. Written as DNA, the CDR3 is TGTGCTCTTGGGCCGGCTTCCTGTCTACCATTTTGGGGAACTCCTTACACCGATAAACTCATCTTT. It specifies CALGPASCLPFWGTPYTDKLIF.

The chain uses TRDV1 and TRDJ1, with D hard to call. Germline CDR1 and CDR2: TSWWSYY and QGS. V was trimmed by 3 bases and J by 0 bases, leaving 5 bases between them. The CDR3 covers 13 residues. The CDR3 region is CALGDIYTDKLIF. CDR3 bases: TGTGCTCTTGGGGACATTTACACCGATAAACTCATCTTT.

The J gene is TRDJ1, the V gene TRDV1; D perhaps matches TRDD3 (5 bases). This CDR3 is built from 18 residues. Trimming pared 1 base from V and 2 bases from J, leaving 20 bases between. The germline V gene encodes CDR1 TSWWSYY and CDR2 QGS. The DNA for the CDR3 is TGTGCTCTTGGGGAACGCTACTGTGGGGAACCTGTAACCGATAAACTCATCTTT. Amino acids: CALGERYCGEPVTDKLIF.

This clone was counted between two and nine times. The chain employs TRDV1 and TRDJ1; 8 nucleotides align to TRDD2. The germline V gene encodes CDR1 TSWWSYY and CDR2 QGS. CDR3 length: 18 residues. The CDR3 region is CALIASYVPYGYTDKLIF. The CDR3 DNA reads TGTGCCCTCATCGCTTCCTACGTGCCTTACGGGTACACCGATAAACTCATCTTT.